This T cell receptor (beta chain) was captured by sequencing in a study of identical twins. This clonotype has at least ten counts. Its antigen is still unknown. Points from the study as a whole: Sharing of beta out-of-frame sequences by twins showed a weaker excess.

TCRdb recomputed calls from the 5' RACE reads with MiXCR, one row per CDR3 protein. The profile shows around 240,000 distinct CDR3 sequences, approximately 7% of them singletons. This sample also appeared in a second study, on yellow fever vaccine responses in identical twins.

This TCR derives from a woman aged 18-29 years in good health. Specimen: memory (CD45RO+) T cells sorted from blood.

CDR3 in DNA: TGTGCCAGCTCACCGGCGGGGAACGGGGATACGCAGTATTTT. Translating it yields CASSPAGNGDTQYF. This rearrangement joins TRBV18 to TRBJ2-3; TRBD2 is a possible D gene (6 bases). Germline values: CDR1 KGHSH, CDR2 LQKENI. The CDR3 totals 14 residues. V dropped 3 bases and J dropped 6 bases, with 13 bases sitting between them. Complete variable domain (other parts from reference TRBV18 and TRBJ2-3): NAGVMQNPRHLVRRRGQEARLRCSPMKGHSHVYWYRQLPEEGLKFMVYLQKENIIDESGMPKERFSAEFPKEGPSILRIQQVVRGDSAAYFCASSPAGNGDTQYFGPGTRLTVL.